These T cell receptor beta chains were read from a single sample in a study of response to subunit inactivated influenza vaccine. TCRdb re-derived calls from the RT-PCR reads in MiXCR, one entry per CDR3 protein. The table has roughly 500,000 distinct CDR3 sequences, 25% seen once; the top ten hold 1.5% to 2%. This specimen was CD4+ T cells sorted from PBMCs, taken more than 4 days after vaccination. The receptors were gathered from a man aged 50 to 60 who received an inactivated influenza vaccine. CDR3s include the opening cysteine and the closing phenylalanine or tryptophan. A D gene is named only where the DNA matches it firmly. Rows give clone size only sometimes, using once, few, many, or a class for an expanded clone.

length,V,size,D,J,DNA,CDR3
15,TRBV27,-,-,TRBJ2-5,TGTGCCAGCAGTCCGCGGAGAGCTCAAGGGGAGACCCAGTACTTC,CASSPRRAQGETQYF
16,TRBV4-2,few,-,TRBJ2-7,TGTGCCAGCACCCCTTCTCAGTTTCCCGCTCCGGGTGAGCAGTACTTC,CASTPSQFPAPGEQYF
16,TRBV12-3/TRBV12-4,-,TRBD1,TRBJ2-1,TGTGCCAGCAGTTTTAGGGGGACAGGAGTTTACAATGAGCAGTTCTTC,CASSFRGTGVYNEQFF
13,TRBV5-5,-,-,TRBJ2-5,TGTGCCAGCAGCTTGGTTGGGTTGCAGACCCAGTACTTC,CASSLVGLQTQYF
12,TRBV20-1,-,-,TRBJ1-1,TGCAGTGCAATGTTGAGAGACACTGAAGCTTTCTTT,CSAMLRDTEAFF
16,TRBV5-1,-,-,TRBJ1-1,TGCGCCAGCAGCTTACGAGGTGCGGGGGGGAACACTGAAGCTTTCTTT,CASSLRGAGGNTEAFF
17,TRBV12-3/TRBV12-4,-,-,TRBJ2-1,TGTGCCAGCAGTTTCGGCCTCTGGGCGTCTACCTACAATGAGCAGTTCTTC,CASSFGLWASTYNEQFF
15,TRBV10-1,few,TRBD2,TRBJ2-5,TGCGCCAGCAGTGAACTAGCGGGGGGACAAGAGACCCAGTACTTC,CASSELAGGQETQYF
16,TRBV11-2,few,TRBD1,TRBJ1-1,TGTGCCAGCAGCCGTCCCGGGACAGGGGGGAAGACTGAAGCTTTCTTT,CASSRPGTGGKTEAFF
13,TRBV29-1,-,-,TRBJ1-5,TGCAGCGCCCAGAGGGGAAGCAATCAGCCCCAGCATTTT,CSAQRGSNQPQHF
16,TRBV12-3/TRBV12-4,few,-,TRBJ2-3,TGTGCCAGCAGTTTATCTCTCAGGACTAACACAGATACGCAGTATTTT,CASSLSLRTNTDTQYF
11,TRBV20-1,-,-,TRBJ1-2,TGCAGTGCTAGAGTGCCATATGGCTACACCTTC,CSARVPYGYTF
15,TRBV27,few,TRBD1,TRBJ2-3,TGTGCCAGCAGTTTATCACCAGGGGGCCGTGATACGCAGTATTTT,CASSLSPGGRDTQYF
14,TRBV24-1,few,TRBD1,TRBJ2-7,TGTGCCACCAGTGATGCCATGACAGGGGGGGAGCAGTACTTC,CATSDAMTGGEQYF
15,TRBV7-2,few,-,TRBJ2-4,TGTGCCAGCAGCTTAGCCAGGGCCGCCAAAAACATTCAGTACTTC,CASSLARAAKNIQYF
14,TRBV7-2,-,TRBD1,TRBJ1-4,TGTGCCAGCAGCCTCCGAGACAGGGATGAAAAACTGTTTTTT,CASSLRDRDEKLFF